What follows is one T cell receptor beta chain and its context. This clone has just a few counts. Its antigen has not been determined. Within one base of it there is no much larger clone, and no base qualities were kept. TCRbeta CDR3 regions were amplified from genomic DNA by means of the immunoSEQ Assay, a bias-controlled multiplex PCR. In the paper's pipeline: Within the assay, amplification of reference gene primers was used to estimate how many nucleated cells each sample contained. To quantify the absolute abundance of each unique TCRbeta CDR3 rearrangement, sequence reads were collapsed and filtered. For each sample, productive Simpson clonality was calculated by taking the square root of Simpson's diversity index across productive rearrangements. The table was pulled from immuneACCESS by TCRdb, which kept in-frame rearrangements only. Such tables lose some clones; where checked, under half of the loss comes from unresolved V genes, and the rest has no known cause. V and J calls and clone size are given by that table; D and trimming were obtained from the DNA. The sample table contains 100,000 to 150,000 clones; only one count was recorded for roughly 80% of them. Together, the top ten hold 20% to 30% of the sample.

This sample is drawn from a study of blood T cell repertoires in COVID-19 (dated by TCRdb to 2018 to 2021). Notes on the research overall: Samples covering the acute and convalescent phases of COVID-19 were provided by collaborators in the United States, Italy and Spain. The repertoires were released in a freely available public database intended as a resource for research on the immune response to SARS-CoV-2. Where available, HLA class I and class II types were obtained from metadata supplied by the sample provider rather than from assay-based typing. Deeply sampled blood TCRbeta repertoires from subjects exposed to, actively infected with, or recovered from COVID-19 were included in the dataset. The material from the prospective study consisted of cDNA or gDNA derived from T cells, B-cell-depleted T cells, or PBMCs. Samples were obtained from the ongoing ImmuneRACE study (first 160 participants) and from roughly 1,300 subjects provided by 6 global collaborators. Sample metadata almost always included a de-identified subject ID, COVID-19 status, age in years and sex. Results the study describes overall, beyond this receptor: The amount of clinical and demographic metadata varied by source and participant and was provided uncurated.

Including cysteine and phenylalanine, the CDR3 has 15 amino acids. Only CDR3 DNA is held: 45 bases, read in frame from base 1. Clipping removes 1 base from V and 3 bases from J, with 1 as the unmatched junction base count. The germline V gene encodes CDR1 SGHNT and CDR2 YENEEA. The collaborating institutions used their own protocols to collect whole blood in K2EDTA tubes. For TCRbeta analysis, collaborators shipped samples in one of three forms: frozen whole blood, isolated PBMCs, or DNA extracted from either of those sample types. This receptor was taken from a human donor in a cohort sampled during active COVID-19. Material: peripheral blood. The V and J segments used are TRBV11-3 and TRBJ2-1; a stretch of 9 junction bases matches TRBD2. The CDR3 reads CASSLVTSGYNEQFF. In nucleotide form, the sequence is TGTGCCAGCAGCTTAGTGACTAGCGGCTACAATGAGCAGTTCTTC.